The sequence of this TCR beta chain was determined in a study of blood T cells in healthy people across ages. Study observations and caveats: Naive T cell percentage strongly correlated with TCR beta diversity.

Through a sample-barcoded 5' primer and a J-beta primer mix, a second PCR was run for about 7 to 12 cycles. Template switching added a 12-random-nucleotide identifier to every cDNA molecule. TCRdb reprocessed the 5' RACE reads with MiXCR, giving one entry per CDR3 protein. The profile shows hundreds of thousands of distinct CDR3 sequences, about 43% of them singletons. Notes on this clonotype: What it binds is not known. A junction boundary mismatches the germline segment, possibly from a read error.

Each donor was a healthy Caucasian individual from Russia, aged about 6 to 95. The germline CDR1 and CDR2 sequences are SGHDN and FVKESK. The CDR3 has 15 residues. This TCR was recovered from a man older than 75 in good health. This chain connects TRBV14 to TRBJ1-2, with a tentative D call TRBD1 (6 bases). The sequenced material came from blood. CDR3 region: CASSQDRGGNYGDTF. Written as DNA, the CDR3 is TGTGCCAGCAGCCAAGACAGGGGCGGTAACTATGGCGACACCTTC. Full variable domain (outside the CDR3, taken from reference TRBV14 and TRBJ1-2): EAGVTQFPSHSVIEKGQTVTLRCDPISGHDNLYWYRRVMGKEIKFLLHFVKESKQDESGMPNNRFLAERTGGTYSTLKVQPAELEDSGVYFCASSQDRGGNYGDTFGSGTRLTVV.